This is a list of T cell receptor beta chains from one sample in a study of blood T cell repertoires in COVID-19. The protocol was immunoSEQ multiplex PCR, while the TCRdb copy is restricted to in-frame clones and leaves out a portion. The data contain around 200,000 clones, 80% to 90% of them singletons. The source material was peripheral blood. These TCRs come from a woman aged 18-35 years who had recovered from COVID-19. CDR3s include the opening cysteine and the closing phenylalanine or tryptophan. D genes are given only for firm matches. Clone size, where shown, is once, few, many, or a class for clones that have expanded.

>TRBV2|NA|TRBD2|TRBJ2-2
TGTGCCAGCAGTGAAGACGTGGGGGGGATCGGGGAGCTGTTTTTT
CASSEDVGGIGELFF
>TRBV4-2|many|TRBD2|TRBJ2-1
TGTGCCAGCAGCCAAGATGGACTAGCGGGACGCCATGAGCAGTTCTTC
CASSQDGLAGRHEQFF
>TRBV19|NA|NA|TRBJ2-3
TGTGCCAGTAGGCGACAGTCAGGGCTCGGCACAGATACGCAGTATTTT
CASRRQSGLGTDTQYF
>TRBV18|NA|TRBD1|TRBJ1-5
TGTGCCAGCTCACCGCAGGGGGCAAGCAATCAGCCCCAGCATTTT
CASSPQGASNQPQHF
>TRBV1|NA|NA|TRBJ2-6
TGCACCAGCAGCCTTCGGGATAGTTCGCGGGGGGCCAACGTCCTGACTTTC
CTSSLRDSSRGANVLTF
>TRBV23-1|once|NA|TRBJ1-3
TGCGCCAGCAGTCAATCTGGGCAGCAAAGCTCTGGAAACACCATATATTTT
CASSQSGQQSSGNTIYF
>TRBV7-3|NA|NA|TRBJ1-1
TGTGCCAGCAGCTTAAGTCGAGAGGAGACGGTTGGAGCTTTCTTT
CASSLSREETVGAFF
>TRBV25-1|NA|NA|TRBJ2-3
TGTGCCAGCAGGGGGCCGGGAGATACGCAGTATTTT
CASRGPGDTQYF
>TRBV6-5|NA|NA|TRBJ1-5
TGTGCCAGCAGACTGACGGCAGGGGTCAATCAGCCCCAGCATTTT
CASRLTAGVNQPQHF
>TRBV14|NA|NA|TRBJ2-2
TGTGCCAGCAGCCAAGTAAGGTCGGCGGCCACCGGGGAGCTGTTTTTT
CASSQVRSAATGELFF
>TRBV6-2/TRBV6-3|NA|TRBD2|TRBJ2-1
TGTGCCAGCAGTGATCGGACTAGCGGGGATCATGAGCAGTTCTTC
CASSDRTSGDHEQFF
>TRBV6-6|NA|TRBD1|TRBJ2-7
TGTGCCAGCAGTGGACAGGAGCACTACGAGCAGTACTTC
CASSGQEHYEQYF
>TRBV5-1|NA|NA|TRBJ2-1
TGCGCCAGCAGCTTGGCTGCCGGCAATGAGCAGTTCTTC
CASSLAAGNEQFF
>TRBV27|once|NA|TRBJ1-1
TGTGCCAGCAGTTTACTAGGGGGACAAATGAACACTGAAGCTTTCTTT
CASSLLGGQMNTEAFF
>TRBV5-5|once|NA|TRBJ1-5
TGTGCCAGCAGCCCGCATTGGGGGGGGGATCAGCCCCAGCATTTT
CASSPHWGGDQPQHF
>TRBV27|once|NA|TRBJ2-3
TGTGCCAGCATTTCGGGGAGTTCCCCCACAGATACGCAGTATTTT
CASISGSSPTDTQYF
>TRBV2|NA|TRBD2|TRBJ2-5
TGTGCCAGCCAAGGAGGACTAGCGGGGGGTCAAGAGACCCAGTACTTC
CASQGGLAGGQETQYF
>TRBV25-1|once|NA|TRBJ1-2
TGTGCCAGCAGTGAATGGGCAGCCTTGGGCTACACCTTC
CASSEWAALGYTF
>TRBV4-1|NA|NA|TRBJ2-5
TGCGCCAGCAGCCAAGCCGTGGCGTGGGGGCACGAGACCCAGTACTTC
CASSQAVAWGHETQYF
>TRBV6-5|NA|TRBD2|TRBJ2-7
TGTGCCAGCAGTTACAGGGCGGGGGGCTCCTACGAGCAGTACTTC
CASSYRAGGSYEQYF
>TRBV25-1|NA|NA|TRBJ2-3
TGTGCCAGCAGTGGTTTCGGGGGACATACGCAGTATTTT
CASSGFGGHTQYF
>TRBV19|NA|NA|TRBJ1-5
TGTGCCAGTAGCTCCTTCAGAAGGCCCCAGCATTTT
CASSSFRRPQHF
>TRBV10-1|NA|TRBD1|TRBJ2-3
TGCGCCAGCAGTGAGTCGGACAGGGCAACAGATACGCAGTATTTT
CASSESDRATDTQYF
>TRBV12-5|NA|TRBD1|TRBJ1-2
TGTGCTAGTGGCCCGGACAGGGCGCGTGGCTATGGCTACACCTTC
CASGPDRARGYGYTF
>TRBV7-3|once|NA|TRBJ2-1
TGTGCCAGCAGCTTAACTAGCGACAATGAGCAGTTCTTC
CASSLTSDNEQFF
>TRBV11-3|few|NA|TRBJ2-1
TGTGCCAGCAGCTTAGGTTCCCCCTCCAATGAGCAGTTCTTC
CASSLGSPSNEQFF
>TRBV2|NA|NA|TRBJ1-5
TGTGCCAGCACCGGAGACAATCAGCCCCAGCATTTT
CASTGDNQPQHF
>TRBV7-6|few|TRBD2|TRBJ2-1
TGTGCCAGCAGCTTAGGGTGGGGGGGAGCCTACAATGAGCAGTTCTTC
CASSLGWGGAYNEQFF
>TRBV4-3|NA|NA|TRBJ2-1
TGCGCCAGCACGACCCAGGAAGGGGCCTACAATGAGCAGTTCTTC
CASTTQEGAYNEQFF
>TRBV25-1|NA|NA|TRBJ2-1
TGTGCCAGCAGTGATTCACCCCTAGCGCACAATGAGCAGTTCTTC
CASSDSPLAHNEQFF
>TRBV6-5|NA|NA|TRBJ1-5
TGTGCCAGCAGTTACTCGAGTAGCAATCAGCCCCAGCATTTT
CASSYSSSNQPQHF
>TRBV27|NA|TRBD2|TRBJ2-2
TGTGCCAGCAGTCATAGCGGGAGGAACACCGGGGAGCTGTTTTTT
CASSHSGRNTGELFF
>TRBV9|NA|TRBD2|TRBJ2-5
TGTGCCAGCAGCGCTGGACTAGCGGGGGCCAACCAAGAGACCCAGTACTTC
CASSAGLAGANQETQYF
>TRBV7-9|NA|TRBD1|TRBJ1-3
TGTGCCAGCAGCCCCCGACAGGGGGAAGGCACTCACTCTGGAAACACCATATATTTT
CASSPRQGEGTHSGNTIYF
>TRBV7-8|NA|NA|TRBJ2-1
TGTGCCAGCAGCTCTAGGGGCAGTTCTGGTGAGCAGTTCTTC
CASSSRGSSGEQFF
>TRBV7-9|NA|TRBD2|TRBJ2-1
TGTGCCAGCAGCCTCGCTAGCGGGAGCCGCAATGAGCAGTTCTTC
CASSLASGSRNEQFF
>TRBV5-1|NA|NA|TRBJ1-4
TGCGCCAGCAGCTTGAGCGGGTTGGGTAGTGAAAAACTGTTTTTT
CASSLSGLGSEKLFF
>TRBV7-2|NA|NA|TRBJ1-4
TGTGCCAGCAGCTTACAGGGGACTGAAAAACTGTTTTTT
CASSLQGTEKLFF
>TRBV7-9|NA|NA|TRBJ1-2
TGTGCCAGCAGCCCATCCGGTGGTGCCGGCTACACCTTC
CASSPSGGAGYTF
>TRBV24-1|NA|TRBD2|TRBJ2-1
TGTGCCACCAGTGATAGACCGGGACTAGCGGGTTCCTTCGGCTTCGAGCAGTTCTTC
CATSDRPGLAGSFGFEQFF
>TRBV5-1|NA|NA|TRBJ2-1
TGCGCCAGCAGCTTACACGGCGGGTTCGAAAACAATGAGCAGTTCTTC
CASSLHGGFENNEQFF
>TRBV5-4|NA|TRBD2|TRBJ2-1
TGTGCCAGCAGCCCTCATACACCAAAAGGGACTAGCGGGAGCTACAATGAGCAGTTCTTC
CASSPHTPKGTSGSYNEQFF
>TRBV6-5|NA|TRBD2|TRBJ2-1
TGTGCCAGCAGTTATAGCGGGAGCAATAACAATGAGCAGTTCTTC
CASSYSGSNNNEQFF
>TRBV21-1|NA|NA|TRBJ2-1
TGTGCCAGCAGCGCCTTCAGGGGGCCCTCCTACAATGAGCAGTTCTTC
CASSAFRGPSYNEQFF
>TRBV2|NA|NA|TRBJ2-3
TGTGCCAGCGGCTTTTTAGGAGGCCCTTCGACAGATACGCAGTATTTT
CASGFLGGPSTDTQYF
>TRBV5-4|NA|TRBD1|TRBJ2-2
TGTGCCAGCATTCAGGGGGACGGGAACACCGGGGAGCTGTTTTTT
CASIQGDGNTGELFF
>TRBV6-5|NA|TRBD1|TRBJ1-1
TGTGCCAGCAGTTACTGGGACAGGGGTCCCACTGAAGCTTTCTTT
CASSYWDRGPTEAFF
>TRBV10-1|NA|TRBD1|TRBJ1-6
TGCGCCAGCTCCGCCGGGACAGGGAGCTCCTATAATTCACCCCTCCACTTT
CASSAGTGSSYNSPLHF
>TRBV2|NA|TRBD1|TRBJ1-1
TGTGCCAGCAGTGAGGACAGGGGGCTTACTGAAGCTTTCTTT
CASSEDRGLTEAFF
>TRBV7-9|few|TRBD1|TRBJ1-2
TGTGCCAGCAGCTCTCGACAGGGCTTATTTTATGGCTACACCTTC
CASSSRQGLFYGYTF
>TRBV27|few|NA|TRBJ2-3
TGTGCCAGCAGTTTATCATTGCCAGGGCTGCGATCCACAGATACGCAGTATTTT
CASSLSLPGLRSTDTQYF
>TRBV6-2/TRBV6-3|NA|NA|TRBJ1-2
TGTGCCAGCAGTACAGCTAACTATGGCTACACCTTC
CASSTANYGYTF
>TRBV7-9|NA|NA|TRBJ2-1
TGTGCCAGCAGTGGCGGATACAATGAGCAGTTCTTC
CASSGGYNEQFF
>TRBV7-9|NA|TRBD1|TRBJ1-1
TGTGCCAGCAGCTTAGGGGACAGCAAGTACACTGAAGCTTTCTTT
CASSLGDSKYTEAFF
>TRBV2|NA|NA|TRBJ2-7
TGTGCCAGCAGTGAAGCGCTTCGAGGTTACCGTTACTACGAGCAGTACTTC
CASSEALRGYRYYEQYF